This T cell receptor beta chain was found in a study of post-analysis software for immune sequencing data. About this clonotype itself: The target antigen is unknown.

Each TCR beta cDNA library carried unique molecular identifiers. Each CDR3 protein gets one entry after TCRdb re-called the PCR reads with MiXCR. Of roughly 800,000 distinct CDR3 sequences listed, about 43% are singletons. The CDR3 has 15 amino acids. The germline V gene encodes CDR1 LNHDA and CDR2 SQIVND (reference sequence). V lost 5 bases to trimming and J lost 12 bases, with 20 bases between them. Study observations and caveats: Higher frequency in patients than in controls was seen for about 5 TRBV segments, with TRBV5-6, TRBV5-1 and TRBV20-1 among them. The authors found that F measure strongly co-clustered same-batch samples.

The sequence came from a girl under 18 with multiple sclerosis. The sequencing input was blood. The J gene is TRBJ2-6, the V gene TRBV19; either TRBD1 or TRBD2 may supply D (5 bases each). The CDR3 spells CASSPLEGTLGVLTF. In nucleotides, the CDR3 is TGTGCCAGTAGTCCCCTCGAGGGGACCTTGGGCGTCCTGACTTTC.